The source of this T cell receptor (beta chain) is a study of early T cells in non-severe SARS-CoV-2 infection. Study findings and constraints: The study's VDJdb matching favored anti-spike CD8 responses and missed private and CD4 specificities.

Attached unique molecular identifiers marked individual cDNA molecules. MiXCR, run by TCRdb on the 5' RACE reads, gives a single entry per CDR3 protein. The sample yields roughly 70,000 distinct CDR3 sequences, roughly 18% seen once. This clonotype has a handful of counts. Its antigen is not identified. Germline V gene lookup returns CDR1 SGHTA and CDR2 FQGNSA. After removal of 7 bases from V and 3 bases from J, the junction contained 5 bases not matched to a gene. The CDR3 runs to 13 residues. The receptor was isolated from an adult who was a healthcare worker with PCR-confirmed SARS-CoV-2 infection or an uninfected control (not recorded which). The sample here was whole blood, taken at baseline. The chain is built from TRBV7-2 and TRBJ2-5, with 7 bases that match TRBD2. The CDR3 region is CASKQAGKETQYF. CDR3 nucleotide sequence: TGTGCCAGCAAGCAAGCGGGAAAAGAGACCCAGTACTTC. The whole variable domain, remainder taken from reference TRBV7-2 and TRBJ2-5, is GAGVSQSPSNKVTEKGKDVELRCDPISGHTALYWYRQSLGQGLEFLIYFQGNSAPDKSGLPSDRFSAERTGGSVSTLTIQRTQQEDSAVYLCASKQAGKETQYFGPGTRLLVL.